The 16 T cell receptor beta chains given below trace back to one sample, sequenced in a study of response to subunit inactivated influenza vaccine. A single record per CDR3 protein comes from TCRdb applying MiXCR to the RT-PCR reads. The sample yields about 700,000 distinct CDR3 sequences, roughly 13% seen once. Source: PBMCs from blood, taken roughly 2 weeks before vaccination. Receptors originate from a man aged 50 or older who received an inactivated influenza vaccine.

This clonotype was recorded at least ten times. The chain couples TRBV18 to TRBJ2-1; TRBD2 matches at 7 bases. The CDR3 runs 15 residues. The germline V gene has CDR1 KGHSH and CDR2 LQKENI. V shed 1 base, J shed 5 bases, and the junction held 5 bases outside the gene matches. DNA of the CDR3: TGTGCCAGCTCACCACGGCGCGGGGGAAACAATGAGCAGTTCTTC. It codes for CASSPRRGGNNEQFF.

This clonotype was seen a few times. The chain couples TRBV10-2 to TRBJ2-7; 7 bases line up with TRBD1. The germline V gene encodes CDR1 WSHSY and CDR2 SAAADI. This CDR3 has 13 amino acids. With 4 bases clipped from V and 2 bases from J, the junction kept 2 bases outside the gene matches. The CDR3 spells CASSVGQPYEQYF. The CDR3 nucleotides are TGCGCCAGCAGTGTGGGACAGCCCTACGAGCAGTACTTC.

This clonotype was detected a few times. V usage is TRBV9 and J usage is TRBJ1-4; possible D gene TRBD1, 6 bases. The V gene's germline CDR1 is SGDLS and CDR2 YYNGEE. V lost 2 bases to trimming and J lost 10 bases, with 18 bases between them. CDR3 length equals 15 residues. The CDR3 nucleotides are TGTGCCAGCAGCGTCGGGGGGGACACATTGGGAAAACTGTTTTTT. Protein sequence: CASSVGGDTLGKLFF.

The chain carries TRBV10-3 and TRBJ2-5; no clear D. Germline loops: CDR1 ENHRY, CDR2 SYGVKD. Trimming took off 5 bases at V and 2 bases at J, with 12 bases between the two ends. The CDR3 contains 14 residues. The CDR3 region has the DNA TGTGCCATCAGTAAGTTTGTGGATCAAGAGACCCAGTACTTC. Amino acids: CAISKFVDQETQYF.

This chain joins TRBV30 and TRBJ1-1, with a tentative D call TRBD1 (5 bases). There are 11 residues in the CDR3. V was shortened by 3 bases and J by 7 bases, with 9 bases between the two germline ends. The germline V gene encodes CDR1 GTSNPN and CDR2 SVGIG (reference sequence). CDR3 in DNA: TGTGCCTGGAGCGGGGACCTTGAAGCTTTCTTT. Its translation is CAWSGDLEAFF. Filled out from reference TRBV30 and TRBJ1-1, the complete variable domain reads SQTIHQWPATLVQPVGSPLSLECTVEGTSNPNLYWYRQAAGRGLQLLFYSVGIGQISSEVPQNLSASRPQDRQFILSSKKLLLSDSGFYLCAWSGDLEAFFGQGTRLTVV.

V and J are TRBV20-1 and TRBJ2-1, with TRBD2 identical over 7 bases. CDR3 size: 14 residues. The V gene end was trimmed by 3 bases and the J gene end by 4 bases; junction bases not matched to a gene: 6. Germline V CDR1 and CDR2: DFQATT, SNEGSKA (reference sequence). Written as DNA, the CDR3 is TGCAGTGCTAGCCGGGAGGTGGGATACAATGAGCAGTTCTTC. Translating it yields CSASREVGYNEQFF.

The chain is built from TRBV5-1 and TRBJ2-5; TRBD1 matches 10 bases. Germline V gives CDR1 SGHRS, CDR2 YFSETQ. Unmatched junction bases numbered 4, after V lost 1 base and J lost 1 base. The CDR3 loop spans 16 amino acids. CDR3 loop: CASSLMGTGVQETQYF. In DNA form, the CDR3 reads TGCGCCAGCAGCTTGATGGGGACAGGGGTCCAAGAGACCCAGTACTTC.

This clonotype has more than one count but fewer than ten. The CDR3 protein is CASSQGSGNSQPQHF. The CDR3 DNA reads as TGCGCCAGCAGCCAAGGGTCGGGGAACAGTCAGCCCCAGCATTTT. The chain combines TRBV4-3 with TRBJ1-5; D unresolved. V gave up 1 base and J gave up 6 bases, with 13 bases separating them. This CDR3 region has 15 residues. Looked up from germline, CDR1 is LGHNA and CDR2 is YSLEER.

The gene calls are TRBV7-2 and TRBJ2-7; D possibly matches TRBD1 or TRBD2 (5 bases each). V shed 6 bases and J shed 2 bases, with 11 bases lying between them. Germline CDR1 reads SGHTA; CDR2 reads FQGNSA. The CDR3 runs to 13 residues. The CDR3 DNA reads as TGTGCCAGCAGAAGAGGGGCAGCCTACGAGCAGTACTTC. Protein product: CASRRGAAYEQYF.

V usage is TRBV9 and J usage is TRBJ2-7; no clear D gene. The germline gives CDR1 SGDLS, CDR2 YYNGEE. This CDR3 comprises 15 residues. V lost 4 bases to trimming and J lost 0 bases, with 14 bases between them. CDR3 in amino acids: CASSPSATLSYEQYF. The CDR3 DNA reads as TGTGCCAGCAGCCCTTCCGCGACCCTCTCCTACGAGCAGTACTTC.

A few counts support this clonotype. V usage is TRBV25-1 and J usage is TRBJ2-5, with 8 nucleotides matching TRBD2. The V and J ends lost 8 bases and 4 bases, in that order; junction bases with no gene match: 6. The V gene's germline CDR1 is MGHDK and CDR2 SYGVNS. The CDR3 is 13 amino acids. The CDR3 sequence: CASGSSGGETQYF. For the CDR3, the DNA is TGTGCCAGCGGTTCCAGCGGGGGAGAGACCCAGTACTTC.

The table lists this clonotype with a few counts. The J gene is TRBJ2-7, the V gene TRBV2; 10 nucleotides agree with TRBD2. V lost 6 bases, J lost 1 base, and 15 bases stayed unmatched. The CDR3 length is 18 residues. Germline CDR1 and CDR2: SNHLY and FYNNEI. The DNA for the CDR3 is TGTGCCAGCAGGTTCCAGCGGGAGGGCGCCCGAATTTCCTACGAGCAGTACTTC. It specifies CASRFQREGARISYEQYF.

This clonotype was detected only a few times. CDR3 sequence reads: CASSVPVRAYEQYF. The CDR3 nucleotides are TGTGCCAGCAGCGTACCGGTCCGGGCCTACGAGCAGTACTTC. The chain employs TRBV3-1 and TRBJ2-7; D is unresolved. Trimming stripped 5 bases from V and 2 bases from J, with 13 bases between. The CDR3 covers 14 residues. Germline values: CDR1 LGHDT, CDR2 YNNKEL (reference sequence).

This chain links TRBV6-2 or TRBV6-3 with TRBJ1-1; 8 bases agree with TRBD1. The V gene's germline CDR1 is MNHEY and CDR2 SVGEGT. The CDR3 is 16 residues long. Trimming took 6 bases from V and 5 from J; bases not matched to a gene: 14. CDR3 DNA sequence: TGTGCCAGCAGCTTCGATCCATTCAGGGGGCGGACTGAAGCTTTCTTT. Translating it yields CASSFDPFRGRTEAFF.

Many counts were recorded for this clonotype. Written as DNA, the CDR3 is TGTGCCATCGGAAGAGAGACCCAGTACTTC. Amino acid sequence: CAIGRETQYF. The chain is built from TRBV10-3 and TRBJ2-5; D ambiguous. The CDR3 extends over 10 amino acids. Trimming left V 8 bases short and J 4 bases short, with 5 bases between. The V gene's germline CDR1 is ENHRY and CDR2 SYGVKD.

This clonotype has at least ten counts. The J gene is TRBJ2-4, the V gene TRBV4-2; D gene ambiguous. CDR3 length equals 14 residues. CDR1 and CDR2 from the germline V gene are LGHNA and YNFKEQ. V lost 7 bases and J 9 bases, leaving 19 bases between the germline ends. In nucleotides, the CDR3 is TGTGCCAGCAAACTCTCAGAGACAAATACCATTCAGTACTTC. Translated: CASKLSETNTIQYF.